The 24 T cell receptor beta chains below come from one sample, sequenced in a study of control samples from healthy donors and cancer patients. Repertoires were generated with immunoSEQ multiplex PCR, while TCRdb's copy carries only in-frame clones and drops some. The sample includes some 110,000 clones, 88% of them seen just once. Sequenced input: blood. These receptors came from a woman in her sixties or seventies in good health.

This chain connects TRBV7-9 to TRBJ1-4; no clear D. CDR1 and CDR2 from the germline V gene are SEHNR and FQNEAQ (reference sequence). V was shortened by 5 bases and J by 3 bases, with 13 bases between the two germline ends. This CDR3 has 15 amino acids. DNA of the CDR3: TGTGCCAGCAGCGGACCGGGTGCAGCTAATGAAAAACTGTTTTTT. Translated, it gives CASSGPGAANEKLFF.

J is TRBJ2-1 and V is TRBV13; 7 bases are a match to TRBD2. Looked up from germline, CDR1 is PRHDT and CDR2 is FYEKMQ (reference sequence). V gave up 5 bases and J gave up 5 bases; unmatched junction bases: 9. The CDR3 spans 15 residues. In DNA, the CDR3 is TGTGCCAGCAGCCCTTTGGGGGGGGGAGACAATGAGCAGTTCTTC. It is translated as CASSPLGGGDNEQFF.

The chain couples TRBV5-4 to TRBJ1-2; no reliable D call. Looked up from germline, CDR1 is SGHNT and CDR2 is YYREEE (reference sequence). V was trimmed by 0 bases and J by 3 bases, leaving 9 bases between them. CDR3 length equals 14 residues. CDR3 sequence reads: CASSLAGRHYGYTF. CDR3 bases: TGTGCCAGCAGCTTGGCCGGACGTCACTATGGCTACACCTTC. Looking up the rest from reference TRBV5-4 and TRBJ1-2 gives the full variable domain: ETGVTQSPTHLIKTRGQQVTLRCSSQSGHNTVSWYQQALGQGPQFIFQYYREEENGRGNFPPRFSGLQFPNYSSELNVNALELDDSALYLCASSLAGRHYGYTFGSGTRLTVV.

The DNA of the CDR3 is TGTGCCAGCCGAAGCGGGTTTGCAACTAATGAAAAACTGTTTTTT. It is translated as CASRSGFATNEKLFF. The rearrangement uses TRBV19 and TRBJ1-4; D is unclear. Germline V lookup: CDR1 LNHDA, CDR2 SQIVND (reference sequence). V was cut by 9 bases and J by 0 bases, with 14 bases left in between. This CDR3 comprises 15 residues.

Points on this clone: Other DNA variants within this sample encode the same CDR3. The rearrangement uses TRBV5-1 and TRBJ2-5; D possibly corresponds to TRBD2 (5 bases). The CDR3 length is 16 residues. Germline CDR1 SGHRS, CDR2 YFSETQ. Between the trimmed V and J ends, which lost 0 bases and 1 base, there was a span of 13 bases. CDR3 bases: TGCGCCAGCAGCTTGGCCGTGGCAGGAGGCCAAGAGACCCAGTACTTC. Protein product: CASSLAVAGGQETQYF. The variable domain in full, with the rest retrieved from reference TRBV5-1 and TRBJ2-5, is KAGVTQTPRYLIKTRGQQVTLSCSPISGHRSVSWYQQTPGQGLQFLFEYFSETQRNKGNFPGRFSGRQFSNSRSEMNVSTLELGDSALYLCASSLAVAGGQETQYFGPGTRLLVL.

The chain has TRBV6-5 and TRBJ2-7; 12 nucleotides agree with TRBD1. Germline V gene sequence: CDR1 MNHEY, CDR2 SVGAGI. Losses at the gene ends were 6 bases for V and 3 bases for J; bases not matched to a gene: 6. This CDR3 is built from 15 residues. CDR3 loop: CASRQGQGAGYEQYF. For the CDR3, the DNA is TGTGCCAGCAGACAGGGACAGGGGGCCGGCTACGAGCAGTACTTC.

This chain connects TRBV10-3 to TRBJ1-6; 7 bases fit TRBD1. Germline trimming cut 8 bases from V and 8 bases from J; bases unmatched to any gene: 3. This CDR3 comprises 12 residues. Germline V gives CDR1 ENHRY, CDR2 SYGVKD. CDR3 DNA sequence: TGTGCCATCCGGGACAGAGATTCACCCCTCCACTTT. Residues: CAIRDRDSPLHF.

This chain uses TRBV18 with TRBJ1-5; 7 nucleotides line up with TRBD1. V was clipped by 6 bases and J by 7 bases; unmatched bases: 9. The CDR3 extends over 14 amino acids. Germline V gives CDR1 KGHSH, CDR2 LQKENI. The CDR3 nucleotides read TGTGCCAGCTCGCCGGACAGGCGAGGACAGCCCCAGCATTTT. Its translation is CASSPDRRGQPQHF.

The chain links TRBV5-1 to TRBJ1-6; D gene uncertain. Germline V gene lookup returns CDR1 SGHRS and CDR2 YFSETQ. V was shortened by 4 bases and J by 0 bases, with 17 bases between the two germline ends. The CDR3 is 18 amino acids. CDR3 region: CASSAQRAQSSYNSPLHF. DNA of the CDR3: TGCGCCAGCAGCGCACAACGCGCCCAGAGCTCCTATAATTCACCCCTCCACTTT.

The chain recombines TRBV7-9 with TRBJ2-2; D is ambiguous. CDR3 length: 14 residues. V was shortened by 5 bases and J by 2 bases, with 9 bases between the two germline ends. CDR1 SEHNR and CDR2 FQNEAQ come from the germline V gene (reference sequence). In DNA, the CDR3 is TGTGCCAGCAGCCTGAGACACAACACCGGGGAGCTGTTTTTT. Protein: CASSLRHNTGELFF.

Written as DNA, the CDR3 is TGTGCCAGCAGCCAAGCTGTCAGGGTGGATATTGAAGCTTTCTTT. Amino acid sequence: CASSQAVRVDIEAFF. V and J are TRBV4-2 and TRBJ1-1, with D tentatively TRBD1 (5 bases). Germline V gives CDR1 LGHNA, CDR2 YNFKEQ. CDR3 length: 15 residues. The V gene lost 1 base and the J gene lost 7 bases, with 16 bases spanning the gap.

This sequence joins TRBV5-5 and TRBJ1-3; D unresolved. This CDR3 spans 15 amino acids. The ends were cut back, 0 bases at V and 0 bases at J, with 7 bases in the middle. Germline lookup yields CDR1 SGHKS and CDR2 YYEKEE (reference sequence). The CDR3 region is CASSLAATSGNTIYF. The CDR3 DNA is TGTGCCAGCAGCTTGGCCGCCACCTCTGGAAACACCATATATTTT.

As DNA, the CDR3 is TGCGCCAGCAGCCTCTGGGGCAGGGAGGAGACCCAGTACTTC. Translation gives CASSLWGREETQYF. This chain links TRBV4-1 with TRBJ2-5; D possibly uses TRBD1 or TRBD2 (5 bases each). The V gene lost 4 bases and the J gene lost 5 bases, with 14 bases spanning the gap. Germline assignment: CDR1 MGHRA and CDR2 YSYEKL. This CDR3 region has 14 residues.

This clone was detected once. This chain joins TRBV15 and TRBJ1-5, with D possibly being TRBD1 (5 bases). CDR3 length: 15 residues. Deletions cut 3 bases from V and 2 bases from J, with 11 bases between. Germline V lookup: CDR1 LNHNV, CDR2 YYDKDF (reference sequence). As DNA, the CDR3 is TGTGCCACCAGCAGGCGGGGGGTCGGCAATCAGCCCCAGCATTTT. It encodes CATSRRGVGNQPQHF.

Note on this clone: The same CDR3 arises from other DNA sequences in this sample as well. J is TRBJ1-4 and V is TRBV9; 10 nucleotides align to TRBD1. Trimming took 3 bases from V and 5 from J; bases not matched to a gene: 4. The CDR3 runs to 15 residues. Per the germline V gene, CDR1 is SGDLS and CDR2 is YYNGEE. DNA of the CDR3: TGTGCCAGCAGCGGACAGGGGGCGGTAAATGAAAAACTGTTTTTT. Encoded protein: CASSGQGAVNEKLFF.

In its sample, this clone was seen a few times. The chain uses TRBV4-2 and TRBJ2-5, with D perhaps TRBD1 (5 bases). The CDR3 covers 14 residues. The germline V gene encodes CDR1 LGHNA and CDR2 YNFKEQ. Trimming cost V 4 bases and J 5 bases, with 14 bases left between them. CDR3 residues: CASSLNTGMETQYF. The DNA for the CDR3 is TGTGCCAGCAGCCTGAACACAGGAATGGAGACCCAGTACTTC.

V gene TRBV5-8 combines with J gene TRBJ1-2; D is unclear. Trimming took off 3 bases at V and 5 bases at J, with 14 bases between the two ends. CDR1 is SGHTS and CDR2 is YDEGEE in the germline V gene. This CDR3 contains 14 residues. The CDR3 bases are TGTGCCAGCAGCTCCACGGACTGGAATTATGGCTACACCTTC. Translating gives CASSSTDWNYGYTF.

The chain uses TRBV9 and TRBJ2-1, with TRBD2 matching 12 bases. This CDR3 has 15 residues. V shed 3 bases and J 4 bases; nucleotides not matched to a gene: 2. CDR1 and CDR2 (germline): SGDLS, YYNGEE. The CDR3 DNA is TGTGCCAGCAGCGCGACTAGCGGGAGATACAATGAGCAGTTCTTC. This codes for CASSATSGRYNEQFF.

The rearrangement joins TRBV25-1 to TRBJ2-7; no firm D call. CDR1 is MGHDK, CDR2 SYGVNS, per germline. CDR3 size: 14 residues. V lost 7 bases, J lost 2 bases, and 15 bases lay in between. CDR3 in amino acids: CASIERFPPYEQYF. For the CDR3, the DNA is TGTGCCAGCATAGAGAGGTTTCCCCCCTACGAGCAGTACTTC.

This clone appeared a single time. The chain employs TRBV9 and TRBJ1-2, with D unclear. The CDR3 has 13 amino acids. Germline CDR1 is SGDLS and CDR2 is YYNGEE. Between the trimmed V and J ends, which lost 4 bases and 0 bases, there was a span of 7 bases. CDR3 residues: CASSPRTNYGYTF. The DNA for the CDR3 is TGTGCCAGCAGCCCCCGGACTAACTATGGCTACACCTTC.

The chain links TRBV6-6 to TRBJ2-7; 7 bases map to TRBD2. The CDR3 covers 14 residues. V was clipped by 0 bases and J by 7 bases; unmatched bases: 6. Germline V gene sequence: CDR1 MNHNY, CDR2 SVGAGI (reference sequence). In DNA, the CDR3 is TGTGCCAGCAGTTACTCCAGCGGGGCGGGGGAGCAGTACTTC. Amino acid sequence: CASSYSSGAGEQYF.

As to this clone: The sample holds other DNA sequences that translate to the same CDR3. The chain recombines TRBV7-3 with TRBJ1-6; D uncertain. V dropped 5 bases and J dropped 0 bases, with 8 bases sitting between them. This CDR3 contains 15 residues. The V gene's germline CDR1 is SGHTA and CDR2 FQGTGA. The CDR3 region has the DNA TGTGCCAGCAGCCTCGATAGCTCCTATAATTCACCCCTCCACTTT. Its translation: CASSLDSSYNSPLHF.

The gene calls are TRBV7-9 and TRBJ2-1; the D is unclear. This CDR3 region has 12 residues. Germline V gives CDR1 SEHNR, CDR2 FQNEAQ (reference sequence). Trimming removed 0 bases at V and 8 bases at J, with 5 bases between. CDR3 sequence: CASSLALDEQFF. For the CDR3, the DNA is TGTGCCAGCAGCTTAGCACTGGATGAGCAGTTCTTC. The full variable domain, rest sourced from reference TRBV7-9 and TRBJ2-1, is DTGVSQNPRHKITKRGQNVTFRCDPISEHNRLYWYRQTLGQGPEFLTYFQNEAQLEKSRLLSDRFSAERPKGSFSTLEIQRTEQGDSAMYLCASSLALDEQFFGPGTRLTVL.

The chain carries TRBV5-1 and TRBJ2-7; D gene ambiguous. From germline, CDR1 is SGHRS and CDR2 YFSETQ. Trimming took 5 bases from V and 2 from J, leaving 14 bases between them. The CDR3 is made up of 14 amino acids. The CDR3 is CASSPGPGPYEQYF. The CDR3 DNA is TGCGCCAGCAGTCCGGGCCCGGGCCCCTACGAGCAGTACTTC.